This is a list of T cell receptor beta chains from one sample in a study of OX40 agonist ivuxolimab in advanced cancers. Generated by immunoSEQ multiplex PCR, the TCRdb table keeps only in-frame clones and is missing some. The sample yields roughly 100,000 clones, around 86% seen once. Sequences were derived from CD4+ or CD8+ T cells sorted from blood, sampled in a trial of the OX40 agonist ivuxolimab. Receptor source: an adult with an advanced solid tumor such as melanoma, head and neck, liver or kidney cancer. The CDR3 runs from the conserved cysteine through the conserved F or W.

CDR3aa	v_gene	j_gene
CASSRDIATNEKLFF	TRBV18	TRBJ1-4
CASSEGDRLTYEQYF	TRBV25-1	TRBJ2-7
CAWSRPGTGNNQPQHF	TRBV30	TRBJ1-5
CASSSPGTSRANTQYF	TRBV7-2	TRBJ2-3
CASREGQGFYEQYF	TRBV6-5	TRBJ2-7
CASRFGAPLHF	TRBV6-5	TRBJ1-6
CASSPITGTYNEQFF	TRBV18	TRBJ2-1
CASRPGTGDNQPQHF	TRBV6-1	TRBJ1-5
CASTKQGTNEQFF	TRBV6-5	TRBJ2-1
CSVSDPNSPLHF	TRBV29-1	TRBJ1-6
CASSQDLSSYNEQFF	TRBV18	TRBJ2-1
CASSSRGGPGETQYF	TRBV6-5	TRBJ2-5
CASSIPDRGYNEQFF	TRBV6-9	TRBJ2-1
CASSFGAGDSYEQYF	TRBV7-9	TRBJ2-7
CASSQEWPGGSGNTIYF	TRBV4-3	TRBJ1-3
CASGMGLGYNEQFF	TRBV12-5	TRBJ2-1
CASRGRPNYGYTF	TRBV6-1	TRBJ1-2
CASSDPGLVDTQYF	TRBV28	TRBJ2-3
CASSPTGGTEAFF	TRBV9	TRBJ1-1
CASTLTSGGGYEQYF	TRBV6-5	TRBJ2-7
CASSQGQTTEAFF	TRBV14	TRBJ1-1
CASSLPAGGTDTQYF	TRBV5-1	TRBJ2-3
CASSQGTSRGTNSPLHF	TRBV4-2	TRBJ1-6
CASSQTSGGAPNYNEQFF	TRBV5-4	TRBJ2-1
CASNPTRAGGNQPQHF	TRBV27	TRBJ1-5
CASIPRGEGGPRNTGELFF	TRBV11-2	TRBJ2-2
CASSFALAGGSTGELFF	TRBV5-1	TRBJ2-2
CASSLALGGAGNTIYF	TRBV7-8	TRBJ1-3
CASSNGWGGNTIYF	TRBV19	TRBJ1-3
CASSQGRTGVWNEQYF	TRBV11-3	TRBJ2-7
CASGPPRGTGKTGELFF	TRBV12-5	TRBJ2-2
CASSSRTGHDGEQYF	TRBV5-5	TRBJ2-7
CASRGDFRVTQYF	TRBV10-2	TRBJ2-3
CASSRDGTREEYF	TRBV7-3	TRBJ2-3
CASRLHGSNTEAFF	TRBV28	TRBJ1-1
CASSQGSNQPQHF	TRBV18	TRBJ1-5
CASTRYTF	TRBV7-2	TRBJ1-2
CASSYRGSDTEAFF	TRBV6-5	TRBJ1-1
CASSPETGALYEQYF	TRBV18	TRBJ2-7
CASSFSQGPNSPLHF	TRBV7-8	TRBJ1-6
CASSIEGSGPQHF	TRBV19	TRBJ1-5
CASSEVQVGYNEQFF	TRBV2	TRBJ2-1
CASNKDRAQETQYF	TRBV19	TRBJ2-5
CASSAVGGNTEAFF	TRBV6-4	TRBJ1-1
CASSISSGRTSDYGYTF	TRBV5-1	TRBJ1-2
CASRPRDRGLNTEAFF	TRBV6-4	TRBJ1-1
CASSGQSMNTEAFF	TRBV9	TRBJ1-1
CAISEGQGAGNTIYF	TRBV10-3	TRBJ1-3
CASSLNTGRANTGELFF	TRBV5-4	TRBJ2-2
CASSFMGRNEQYF	TRBV5-4	TRBJ2-7
CASSLTGVGNQPQHF	TRBV5-1	TRBJ1-5
CASTPAYNSPLHF	TRBV6-5	TRBJ1-6
CASSPGALTDTQYF	TRBV2	TRBJ2-3